This T cell receptor beta chain was sequenced for a study of T cell responses to AZD1222 COVID-19 vaccine. The germline gives CDR1 MDHEN, CDR2 SYDVKM. This CDR3 is 14 amino acids long. Between the trimmed V and J ends, which lost 6 bases and 3 bases, there was a span of 14 bases. As to this clone: Its specificity is unknown.

The data were produced by immunoSEQ multiplex PCR, yet TCRdb's version contains in-frame clones alone and is incomplete. Among approximately 170,000 clones, 80% to 90% were seen once, and the ten largest hold 6.9%. Overall study findings and caveats: A rise in Spike-specific TCR breadth and depth followed two AZD1222 doses. Reports indicate that nearly half of spike-specific TCRs are directed at unmutated variant regions.

The sequence was collected from an adult in good health. The specimen comprised peripheral blood, sampled on day 0 of AZD1222 vaccination. The chain links TRBV28 to TRBJ1-2, with no clear D. The CDR3 bases are TGTGCCAGCAGCCCCCCAACGGTGGACTATGGCTACACCTTC. The encoded protein is CASSPPTVDYGYTF.